These 27 T cell receptor beta chains came from one sample sequenced in a study of CD8 T cells in Susac syndrome. Reverse transcription of roughly 0.5 to 1 ug RNA was performed with random hexamers. MiXCR was run by TCRdb on the immunoSEQ multiplex PCR reads, yielding one entry per CDR3 protein. The sample comprises under 90,000 distinct CDR3 sequences, 85% to 95% of which are singletons, and under 0.6% rests with the top ten. Sequenced material: CD8+ T cells from PBMCs. Receptors originate from a human donor with Susac syndrome.

The chain couples TRBV5-1 to TRBJ2-2; D remains unclear. Germline V gene data show CDR1 as SGHRS and CDR2 as YFSETQ. The CDR3 contains 15 residues. Trimming took off 0 bases at V and 0 bases at J, with 6 bases between the two ends. CDR3 loop: CASSLDSANTGELFF. The CDR3 DNA is TGCGCCAGCAGCTTGGACAGCGCGAACACCGGGGAGCTGTTTTTT.

The gene calls are TRBV29-1 and TRBJ2-3, with 10 positions matching TRBD2. The germline CDR1 and CDR2 sequences are SQVTM and ANQGSEA. The CDR3 covers 14 residues. With V trimmed by 7 bases and J by 7 bases, 11 bases remained unmatched. CDR3: CSAKGGLATNTQYF. CDR3 DNA: TGCAGCGCTAAAGGGGGACTAGCGACAAATACGCAGTATTTT.

This clonotype was picked up one time. The J gene is TRBJ1-1, the V gene TRBV9, with 10 positions matching TRBD1. CDR1 is SGDLS, CDR2 YYNGEE, per germline. The CDR3 contains 16 residues. V was pared by 4 bases and J by 6 bases, with 12 bases of the junction left unmatched. DNA of the CDR3: TGTGCCAGCAGCCCCCGGGACAGGGGAGTAAGTGCTGAAGCTTTCTTT. Encoded protein: CASSPRDRGVSAEAFF.

This chain uses TRBV20-1 with TRBJ1-1; D is unresolved. This CDR3 is 15 amino acids long. Trimming took off 6 bases at V and 5 bases at J, with 22 bases between the two ends. In germline, CDR1 is DFQATT, CDR2 SNEGSKA (reference sequence). The CDR3 reads CSAEVSRNVRTEAFF. DNA of the CDR3: TGCAGTGCCGAAGTTAGTCGTAACGTGAGGACTGAAGCTTTCTTT.

The V and J genes are TRBV4-1 and TRBJ1-1; D possibly corresponds to TRBD1 (6 bases). This CDR3 has 15 amino acids. Germline values: CDR1 MGHRA, CDR2 YSYEKL. Trimming stripped 2 bases from V and 0 bases from J, with 10 bases between. CDR3 bases: TGCGCCAGCAGCCAACTTACAGGGTTGAACACTGAAGCTTTCTTT. Its protein product is CASSQLTGLNTEAFF.

The chain recombines TRBV29-1 with TRBJ2-7; 8 bases map to TRBD1. This CDR3 contains 14 residues. The V gene end was trimmed by 5 bases and the J gene end by 5 bases; junction bases not matched to a gene: 11. Germline V gene lookup returns CDR1 SQVTM and CDR2 ANQGSEA. The CDR3 sequence: CSVNSPGGTDEQYF. The DNA of the CDR3 is TGCAGCGTTAATTCGCCAGGGGGCACCGACGAGCAGTACTTC.

This chain links TRBV7-2 with TRBJ1-2; TRBD1 matches 8 bases. CDR3 size: 15 residues. Germline V lookup: CDR1 SGHTA, CDR2 FQGNSA. Germline trimming cut 10 bases from V and 4 bases from J; bases unmatched to any gene: 14. CDR3 bases: TGTGCCACCATGGACAGGGAGGATTTCGTCTATGGCTACACCTTC. Its protein is CATMDREDFVYGYTF.

Here the CDR3 reads CASSQGQDRGYEQYF. In DNA form, the CDR3 reads TGCGCCAGCAGCCAAGGGCAGGACAGGGGCTACGAGCAGTACTTC. The V gene is TRBV4-1, the J gene TRBJ2-7; TRBD1 aligns across 9 bases. CDR1 and CDR2 from the germline V gene are MGHRA and YSYEKL. CDR3 size: 15 residues. Trimming at V came to 1 base and at J to 3 bases, leaving 4 bases not matched to a gene.

The chain has TRBV4-3 and TRBJ1-5, with 7 bases matching TRBD1. With 4 bases clipped from V and 3 bases from J, the junction kept 9 bases outside the gene matches. The CDR3 is 16 residues long. Germline V gene lookup returns CDR1 LGHNA and CDR2 YSLEER. CDR3 protein: CASSPDSGTDNQPQHF. The CDR3 nucleotides read TGCGCCAGCAGCCCTGATTCCGGGACAGACAATCAGCCCCAGCATTTT.

This chain uses TRBV20-1 with TRBJ1-2; D is possibly TRBD1 (5 bases). Trimming pared 4 bases from V and 5 bases from J, leaving 23 bases between. Germline V gives CDR1 DFQATT, CDR2 SNEGSKA (reference sequence). The length of the CDR3 is 16 residues. CDR3 sequence (DNA): TGCAGTGCTAAGGCCGAGCTACTTACGACAGTATATGGCTACACCTTC. Its protein is CSAKAELLTTVYGYTF.

This chain links TRBV28 with TRBJ1-2, with 9 bases lining up with TRBD1. The CDR3 length is 15 residues. The V gene end was trimmed by 5 bases and the J gene end by 10 bases; junction bases not matched to a gene: 14. CDR1 and CDR2 from the germline V gene are MDHEN and SYDVKM. This chain's CDR3 is CASSTLNTGGKVYTF. In DNA form, the CDR3 reads TGTGCCAGCAGTACACTAAATACAGGGGGCAAGGTCTACACCTTC.

The rearrangement links TRBV24-1 to TRBJ2-1; 7 nucleotides match TRBD2. The CDR3 sequence is 14 residues long. The V gene's germline CDR1 is KGHDR and CDR2 SFDVKD. Unmatched junction bases numbered 6, after V lost 4 bases and J lost 7 bases. The CDR3 is CATSDPGGANEQFF. The CDR3 coding sequence is TGTGCCACCAGTGACCCGGGAGGAGCAAATGAGCAGTTCTTC.

The rearrangement uses TRBV30 and TRBJ2-1, with D unclear. Trimming took 0 bases from V and 6 from J, leaving 9 bases between them. This CDR3 comprises 13 residues. Germline V gene sequence: CDR1 GTSNPN, CDR2 SVGIG (reference sequence). The CDR3 region has the DNA TGTGCCTGGAGTGTACAGACGTCCAATGAGCAGTTCTTC. It translates to CAWSVQTSNEQFF. Variable domain in full (rest from reference TRBV30 and TRBJ2-1): SQTIHQWPATLVQPVGSPLSLECTVEGTSNPNLYWYRQAAGRGLQLLFYSVGIGQISSEVPQNLSASRPQDRQFILSSKKLLLSDSGFYLCAWSVQTSNEQFFGPGTRLTVL.

The V gene is TRBV6-2 or TRBV6-3, the J gene TRBJ1-1, with TRBD1 identical over 7 bases. This CDR3 has 19 amino acids. The germline V gene encodes CDR1 MNHEY and CDR2 SVGEGT. V was pared by 0 bases and J by 0 bases, with 13 bases of the junction left unmatched. Written as DNA, the CDR3 is TGTGCCAGCAGTTACTCGAAGGCCGGACAGGTCCCCATGAACACTGAAGCTTTCTTT. It translates to CASSYSKAGQVPMNTEAFF.

V gene TRBV20-1 combines with J gene TRBJ1-1, with a possible D match to TRBD1 (6 bases). V lost 1 base to trimming and J lost 5 bases, with 23 bases between them. Looked up from germline, CDR1 is DFQATT and CDR2 is SNEGSKA (reference sequence). The CDR3 contains 17 residues. The CDR3 bases are TGCAGTGCTAGAGGAGTTAGGGGGGCAGGTGTTTATACTGAAGCTTTCTTT. Translation: CSARGVRGAGVYTEAFF.

The chain recombines TRBV30 with TRBJ2-7, with TRBD2 identical over 12 bases. This CDR3 region has 15 residues. Trimming removed 5 bases from V and 3 bases from J; junction bases left unmatched: 8. Germline V gene sequence: CDR1 GTSNPN, CDR2 SVGIG (reference sequence). CDR3 DNA: TGTGCCTGGGACTTACTAGCGGGAGGACTCTACGAGCAGTACTTC. This encodes CAWDLLAGGLYEQYF.

CDR3: CVTTPFPYNEQFF. The CDR3 DNA reads TGTGTCACGACCCCCTTTCCCTACAATGAGCAGTTCTTC. The chain joins TRBV6-5 to TRBJ2-1; D remains unclear. CDR1 and CDR2 from the germline V gene are MNHEY and SVGAGI. This CDR3 is built from 13 residues.

V usage is TRBV4-1 and J usage is TRBJ1-1; a weak D match, TRBD1 (5 bases). The CDR3 sequence is 11 residues long. The V end lost 1 base, the J end lost 9 bases, and 6 bases lay between the germline ends. Germline loops: CDR1 MGHRA, CDR2 YSYEKL. The CDR3 DNA is TGCGCCAGCAGCCAAGGGGGGAAAGCTTTCTTT. It translates to CASSQGGKAFF.

The chain uses TRBV9 and TRBJ1-2, with D perhaps TRBD1 (5 bases). The V and J ends lost 3 bases and 6 bases respectively, with 15 bases between them. The CDR3 runs 14 residues. From germline, CDR1 is SGDLS and CDR2 YYNGEE. DNA of the CDR3: TGTGCCAGCAGCGCAGGGCCTGGAGTCGATGGCTACACCTTC. Translation gives CASSAGPGVDGYTF.

The V gene is TRBV19, the J gene TRBJ2-5; the match to TRBD1 covers 7 bases. Per the germline V gene, CDR1 is LNHDA and CDR2 is SQIVND (reference sequence). The CDR3 runs to 12 residues. The V segment lost 10 bases and the J segment 5 bases; nucleotides outside the gene matches: 7. The CDR3 nucleotides are TGTGCCACTAAACAGGGGTCGGAGACCCAGTACTTC. The encoded protein is CATKQGSETQYF.

The V gene is TRBV7-9, the J gene TRBJ2-5, with 8 bases that match TRBD2. Germline V lookup: CDR1 SEHNR, CDR2 FQNEAQ (reference sequence). The CDR3 is made up of 16 amino acids. With 1 base clipped from V and 3 bases from J, the junction kept 7 bases outside the gene matches. CDR3 loop: CASSLVSSGTKETQYF. CDR3 coding DNA: TGTGCCAGCAGCTTAGTGAGTAGCGGGACAAAAGAGACCCAGTACTTC.

The V gene is TRBV28, the J gene TRBJ1-1; D perhaps matches TRBD1 (5 bases). Per germline, CDR1 MDHEN and CDR2 SYDVKM. Trimming pared 7 bases from V and 10 bases from J, leaving 19 bases between. This CDR3 region has 13 residues. Written as DNA, the CDR3 is TGTGCCAGCACCCCTACCTTGGCAGGGTTAGCTTTCTTT. Encoded protein: CASTPTLAGLAFF.

The genes are TRBV4-1 and TRBJ2-3; 8 positions agree with TRBD2. CDR1 is MGHRA, CDR2 YSYEKL, per germline. The CDR3 is made up of 16 amino acids. V was clipped by 1 base and J by 5 bases; unmatched bases: 8. The CDR3 DNA follows: TGCGCCAGCAGCCAAGTACTCTCAGCGGGAGAAGATACGCAGTATTTT. It specifies CASSQVLSAGEDTQYF.

The chain uses TRBV28 and TRBJ1-4; D is possibly TRBD1 (6 bases). CDR3 length equals 17 residues. Germline V gene lookup returns CDR1 MDHEN and CDR2 SYDVKM. Trimming removed 2 bases at V and 1 base at J, with 14 bases between. DNA of the CDR3: TGTGCCAGCAGTTTACCGGGACACCTAGAAACTAATGAAAAACTGTTTTTT. As protein: CASSLPGHLETNEKLFF.

V is TRBV29-1 and J is TRBJ2-3; D is undetermined. The CDR3 consists of 14 residues. The ends were cut back, 4 bases at V and 0 bases at J, with 11 bases in the middle. Germline CDR1 and CDR2: SQVTM and ANQGSEA. DNA for the CDR3: TGCAGCGTTGTAAAGGGAACTAGCACAGATACGCAGTATTTT. This gives the protein CSVVKGTSTDTQYF.

This chain uses TRBV15 with TRBJ1-5, with no clear D. The V gene's germline CDR1 is LNHNV and CDR2 YYDKDF (reference sequence). The CDR3 runs to 13 residues. The V gene lost 5 bases and the J gene lost 0 bases, with 5 bases spanning the gap. DNA for the CDR3: TGTGCCACCAGCGCAGATAGCAATCAGCCCCAGCATTTT. It yields the protein CATSADSNQPQHF.

The chain combines TRBV27 with TRBJ2-1; 11 positions match TRBD1. The trim removed 5 bases at V and 6 bases at J, leaving 6 bases unmatched. The CDR3 has 15 residues. Germline CDR1 and CDR2: MNHEY and SMNVEV (reference sequence). This chain's CDR3 is CASSKGTGGFNEQFF. The DNA for the CDR3 is TGTGCCAGCAGTAAAGGGACAGGGGGTTTCAATGAGCAGTTCTTC.